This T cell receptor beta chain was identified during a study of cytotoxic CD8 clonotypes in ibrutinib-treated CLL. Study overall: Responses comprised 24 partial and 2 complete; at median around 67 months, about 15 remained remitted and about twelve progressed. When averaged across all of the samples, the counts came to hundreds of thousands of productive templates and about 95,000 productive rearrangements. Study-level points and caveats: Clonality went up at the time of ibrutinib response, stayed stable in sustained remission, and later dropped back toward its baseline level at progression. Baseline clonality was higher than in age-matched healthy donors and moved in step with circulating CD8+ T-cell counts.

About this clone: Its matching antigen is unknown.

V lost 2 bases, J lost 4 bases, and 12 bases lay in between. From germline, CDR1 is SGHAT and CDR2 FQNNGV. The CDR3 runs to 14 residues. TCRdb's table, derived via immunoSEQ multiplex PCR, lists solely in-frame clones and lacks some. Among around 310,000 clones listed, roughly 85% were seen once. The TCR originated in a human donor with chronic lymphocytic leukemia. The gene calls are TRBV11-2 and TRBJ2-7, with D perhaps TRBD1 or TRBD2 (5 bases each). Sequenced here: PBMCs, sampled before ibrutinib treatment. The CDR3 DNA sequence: TGTGCCAGCAGCTTATTCCAGGGAGATTACGAGCAGTACTTC. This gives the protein CASSLFQGDYEQYF.